These T cell receptor beta chains were read from a single sample in a study of T cell changes during pregnancy in multiple sclerosis. Sequencing used immunoSEQ multiplex PCR; TCRdb keeps in-frame clones, though not all of them. The data hold roughly 100,000 clones, with 91% observed a single time. The material sequenced was peripheral blood, taken after pregnancy. The receptors here all came from a female donor in good health, enrolled as a control in a pregnancy study. Both conserved end residues are part of each CDR3. The order of the fields is D gene, clone size, J gene, V gene, CDR3 protein, CDR3 DNA. A D gene is named only where the DNA matches it firmly. Not all rows give a size; the values are once, few, many and, for expanded clones, a class.

>-|-|TRBJ1-6|TRBV30
CAWSASWANNSPLHF
TGTGCCTGGTCTGCAAGCTGGGCTAATAATTCACCCCTCCACTTT
>-|-|TRBJ2-6|TRBV7-2
CASSSGASGANVLTF
TGTGCCAGCAGCAGTGGAGCCTCTGGGGCCAACGTCCTGACTTTC
>TRBD1|-|TRBJ1-1|TRBV5-1
CASSSATGGTEAFF
TGCGCCAGCAGCTCGGCGACAGGGGGGACTGAAGCTTTCTTT
>-|few|TRBJ1-1|TRBV29-1
CSVEDSFDTEAFF
TGCAGCGTTGAGGACAGTTTCGACACTGAAGCTTTCTTT
>-|-|TRBJ1-5|TRBV30
CAWSVPGGISQPQHF
TGTGCCTGGAGTGTACCGGGGGGGATCTCCCAGCCCCAGCATTTT
>-|-|TRBJ1-1|TRBV6-5
CASQGDTEAFF
TGTGCCAGCCAAGGGGACACTGAAGCTTTCTTT
>-|-|TRBJ2-7|TRBV28
CASSLRTRQYF
TGTGCCAGCAGTTTAAGGACACGGCAGTACTTC
>-|once|TRBJ1-6|TRBV5-6
CASSYLDRDYNSPPHF
TGTGCCAGCAGCTATCTGGACAGAGACTATAATTCACCCCCCCACTTT
>TRBD1|-|TRBJ2-7|TRBV6-5
CASSYRSGTEYF
TGTGCCAGCAGTTACCGTTCCGGGACAGAATACTTC
>TRBD2|-|TRBJ2-7|TRBV28
CASIRLAPYEQYF
TGTGCCAGCATTAGACTAGCCCCCTACGAGCAGTACTTC
>TRBD1|-|TRBJ1-6|TRBV7-9
CASSPETGVSSPLHF
TGTGCCAGCAGCCCTGAGACAGGGGTAAGCTCACCCCTCCACTTT
>TRBD1|-|TRBJ1-5|TRBV19
CASSFGGTGGFTTQHF
TGTGCCAGTAGTTTCGGAGGGACAGGGGGCTTTACGACCCAGCATTTT
>TRBD1|-|TRBJ1-2|TRBV7-2
CASSLEFRGKGYTF
TGTGCCAGCAGCTTAGAATTCAGGGGGAAGGGCTACACCTTC
>-|-|TRBJ2-5|TRBV28
CASSSSSGGLETQYF
TGTGCCAGCAGTTCATCTTCAGGGGGGTTGGAGACCCAGTACTTC
>TRBD1|-|TRBJ2-7|TRBV5-1
CASSTDRGPDEQYF
TGCGCCAGCAGCACTGACAGGGGGCCAGACGAGCAGTACTTC
>-|-|TRBJ2-1|TRBV4-3
CASSQGDFSMNEQFF
TGCGCCAGCAGCCAAGGGGACTTCTCTATGAATGAGCAGTTCTTC
>-|-|TRBJ1-1|TRBV5-4
CASSPGETEAFF
TGTGCCAGCAGCCCAGGGGAAACTGAAGCTTTCTTT
>-|-|TRBJ1-1|TRBV9
CASSPRGLEAFF
TGTGCCAGCAGCCCCCGGGGATTAGAAGCTTTCTTT
>TRBD2|-|TRBJ2-5|TRBV9
CASSVDVSGGQETQYF
TGTGCCAGCAGCGTAGATGTTAGCGGGGGACAAGAGACCCAGTACTTC
>TRBD1|-|TRBJ2-2|TRBV2
CASSEPMGQANTGELFF
TGTGCCAGCAGTGAACCGATGGGACAGGCGAACACCGGGGAGCTGTTTTTT
>TRBD1|once|TRBJ2-5|TRBV11-1
CASSLDRGQETQYF
TGTGCCAGCAGCTTAGACAGGGGGCAAGAGACCCAGTACTTC
>-|-|TRBJ1-2|TRBV4-1
CASSLEGTGSRGYTF
TGCGCCAGCAGCCTCGAGGGCACAGGGTCTAGGGGCTACACCTTC
>-|once|TRBJ1-6|TRBV25-1
CASSEYIGVGSPLHF
TGTGCCAGCAGTGAATATATAGGGGTGGGTTCACCCCTCCACTTT
>TRBD2|-|TRBJ2-5|TRBV4-3
CASSQEGGGGIRETQYF
TGCGCCAGCAGCCAAGAGGGCGGCGGGGGGATCAGAGAGACCCAGTACTTC
>TRBD1|-|TRBJ2-7|TRBV6-5
CASSYSSSGQGYF
TGTGCCAGCAGTTACTCCTCGTCGGGACAGGGTTACTTC
>-|-|TRBJ1-2|TRBV7-9
CASSLAAGWGYTF
TGTGCCAGCAGCTTAGCTGCAGGGTGGGGCTACACCTTC
>-|-|TRBJ2-5|TRBV7-3
CASSVGARDRETQYF
TGTGCCAGCAGCGTAGGCGCTAGAGATCGCGAGACCCAGTACTTC
>TRBD1|-|TRBJ1-6|TRBV28
CASVQTGANSPLHF
TGTGCCAGCGTTCAAACAGGGGCCAATTCACCCCTCCACTTT
>TRBD1|once|TRBJ1-2|TRBV9
CASSPTGTGGSGYTF
TGTGCCAGCAGCCCAACCGGGACAGGGGGCTCTGGCTACACCTTC
>-|-|TRBJ2-6|TRBV4-1
CASRPLSSGANVLTF
TGCGCCAGCAGACCCCTAAGCTCTGGGGCCAACGTCCTGACTTTC
>TRBD1|-|TRBJ2-7|TRBV4-1
CASSQLGTGAYEQYF
TGCGCCAGCAGCCAACTTGGGACAGGGGCCTACGAGCAGTACTTC
>-|-|TRBJ1-1|TRBV6-5
CASSYDSIHTEAFF
TGTGCCAGCAGTTATGACAGCATACACACTGAAGCTTTCTTT